This TCR beta chain comes out of a study of early T cells in non-severe SARS-CoV-2 infection. Unique molecular identifier tags were affixed to discrete cDNA molecules. TCRdb used MiXCR to reprocess the 5' RACE reads, holding one entry per CDR3 protein. The table includes about 70,000 distinct CDR3 sequences, approximately 11% detected once. V was clipped by 6 bases and J by 3 bases; unmatched bases: 6. The CDR3 totals 14 residues. CDR1 and CDR2 from the germline V gene are MNHEY and SVGAGI. This clonotype was found a few times. The sequencing here drew on whole blood, taken at baseline. This receptor was identified in an adult who was a healthcare worker with PCR-confirmed SARS-CoV-2 infection or an uninfected control (not recorded which). The chain links TRBV6-5 to TRBJ2-7, with 9 bases matching TRBD1. The CDR3 protein is CASRRTGASYEQYF. The CDR3 DNA reads TGTGCCAGCAGGAGGACAGGGGCTAGCTACGAGCAGTACTTC.